This T cell receptor (beta chain) is from a study of shared clonotypes between healthy human individuals (dated by TCRdb to the early 2020s). Regarding the complete study: A few men and a couple of women, aged 18 to 49 years, made up the cohort. For each donor, CD4 naive and CD4 memory were each given three plates, CD8 naive was given two plates, and CD8 memory was given one plate. To estimate repertoire size and how much clonotype sharing occurs between individuals, the study deeply sequenced the blood TCR repertoires of about five healthy adults. To increase sequencing depth and limit assay-specific biases, different laboratories used diverse techniques to prepare libraries and sequence TCR repertoires. Leukapheresis yielded between about 0.85 and 9 billion PBMCs per donor. The research as a whole found: Only blood was sampled, and tissue TCR repertoires likely differ from those in blood. Compared with non-shared clonotypes, the clonotypes found in all four sorted-subset donors had higher generation probabilities. Pairwise subsampling led to the expectation that sequencing depth would affect the degree of clonotype sharing among donors. Roughly 5% of naive CD4, roughly 3.6% of naive CD8, 2.3% of memory CD4, and about 0.4% of memory CD8 clonotypes were shared across four donors. Even with the large sequencing depth, rarefaction of the sorted-subset datasets indicated that sequencing was incomplete. The genetic and exposure-history diversity represented was limited by the small number of donors. Naive subsets generally had larger estimated clonotype richness than memory subsets did.

The donors were healthy, HIV-negative adults who had no recently reported acute infections or vaccinations. Every donor was a Caucasian adult living in Nashville, Tennessee, USA. CD4+ T cells were enriched by magnetic negative selection, after which naive cells were positively selected on CD45RA and the negative fraction was taken as the memory subset. Blood was collected by leukapheresis, and PBMCs were isolated by Ficoll-Histopaque density gradient centrifugation and then cryopreserved in liquid nitrogen vapor phase. Purity and quantity of every magnetically sorted T cell population were checked by analytical flow cytometry. Genomic DNA was isolated from each sorted fraction and quantified by UV absorbance on a Nanodrop 2000c. In the case of this clone: No cognate antigen has been identified for it. Base qualities are not at hand, and no much larger clone is one base apart.

Using the deep immunoSEQ assay, TCR CDR3 regions were amplified from genomic DNA by multiplex PCR. For each cell subset, the extracted genomic DNA was distributed evenly across all wells of several immunoSEQ 96-well plates, and each plate served as one replicate. Each replicate PCR for sorted subsets received about 180 ng genomic DNA, equal to about 30,000 T cell genomes. Purified libraries were measured with a Qubit 3.0 fluorometer, size-checked on a Bioanalyzer 2100, and measured again with the KAPA Library Quantification kit. Each immunoSEQ 96-well plate was sequenced on its own single-read 150-cycle Illumina NextSeq 550 flow cell. In the authors' own workflow: Because the immunoSEQ output included only junctional sequences and no quality scores, the filtering could not be the same as the filtering used for full-length reads. Sequences were annotated with PyIR, a Python wrapper for IgBLAST v1.9, and V/J genes and CDR3 were assigned using IMGT germline references. Reads with weak V/J assignments (E-value above 1e-6), missing CDR3, stop codons, out-of-frame junctions, or ambiguous translated residues were removed. V3J clonotypes were defined as sequences sharing the same inferred V gene, J gene, and CDR3 amino acid sequence. The percentage overlap between two repertoires was calculated by dividing the number of shared unique clonotypes by the size of the smaller repertoire. RTK rarefaction, the Chao1 estimator, and Recon v2.1 estimates of unobserved clonotypes were used to assess repertoire richness. Generation probabilities were computed with OLGA for all TCRbeta clonotypes obtained by the gDNA method from several donors. TCRdb holds this immuneACCESS table with in-frame rearrangements only. Some clones are missing; in checked studies, unresolved V genes explain under half, and the rest has no known cause. V and J calls and clone size are those listed in that table; D and trimming were worked out from the DNA. For this sample there are fewer than 400,000 clones; around 67% appear just once. The top ten hold 9% to 12% of the sample.

The CDR3 has 15 amino acids, counting the end cysteine and phenylalanine. Solely the CDR3 DNA is kept, with 45 bases framed from the first base. For CDR1 and CDR2, the germline V gene lists MNHNS and SASEGT. V has 5 bases trimmed and J has 4 bases trimmed; junction bases matching no gene number 11. Sample: memory CD4+ T cells sorted from blood. What the cell subset or site label conveys for this sample: CD45RA-negative fraction. This sequence originates from a man aged 25-40 years in good health. The sequence joins TRBV6-1 to TRBJ2-7; 7 nucleotides in the junction match TRBD2. The DNA sequence is given as TGTGCCAGCAGTTGGGAAATAGCGGGCCCTTACGAGCAGTACTTC. This yields the protein CASSWEIAGPYEQYF.